The 14 T cell receptor beta chains reported below all come from one sample, sequenced in a study of cytomegalovirus exposure and HLA in healthy donors. This PCR relied on a set of 60 Vbeta primers and 13 Jbeta primers. Here immunoSEQ multiplex PCR was the method, and the copy in TCRdb shows in-frame clones only, minus some. The data show about 89,000 clones, roughly 76% seen once. What was sequenced was PBMCs. The origin of the receptors is a male donor in good health and CMV-seronegative.

J is TRBJ1-4 and V is TRBV7-8; weak D call: TRBD1 (6 bases). The germline V and J ends were trimmed by 4 bases and 3 bases, with 21 bases remaining between them. This CDR3 comprises 18 residues. Looked up from germline, CDR1 is SGHVS and CDR2 is FQNEAQ. CDR3 nucleotide sequence: TGTGCCAGCAGCTGGAGGGCGTCCGGGGGGGCCCCTAATGAAAAACTGTTTTTT. Protein sequence: CASSWRASGGAPNEKLFF. The full variable domain, its missing parts supplied by reference TRBV7-8 and TRBJ1-4, is GAGVSQSPRYKVAKRGQDVALRCDPISGHVSLFWYQQALGQGPEFLTYFQNEAQLDKSGLPSDRFFAERPEGSVSTLKIQRTQQEDSAVYLCASSWRASGGAPNEKLFFGSGTQLSVL.

This clone was observed a single time. The rearrangement joins TRBV5-5 to TRBJ2-1; a possible D gene is TRBD2 (6 bases). Looked up from germline, CDR1 is SGHKS and CDR2 is YYEKEE (reference sequence). Trimming removed 1 base at V and 4 bases at J, with 18 bases between. The CDR3 spans 17 residues. The CDR3 protein is CASSLNLLAGRYNEQFF. For the CDR3, the DNA is TGTGCCAGCAGCTTGAACCTACTAGCTGGGCGATACAATGAGCAGTTCTTC.

This clone was seen more than once but under ten times. The gene calls are TRBV7-6 and TRBJ1-6, with 8 bases lining up with TRBD1. The CDR3 consists of 16 residues. Trimming at V came to 4 bases and at J to 5 bases, leaving 7 bases not matched to a gene. The germline gives CDR1 SGHVS, CDR2 FNYEAQ. CDR3 bases: TGTGCCAGCAGCTCTAACAGGACAGGGCATAATTCACCCCTCCACTTT. Translated: CASSSNRTGHNSPLHF.

This sequence joins TRBV15 and TRBJ1-3, with D perhaps matching TRBD1 (5 bases). V was clipped by 4 bases and J by 3 bases, with 22 bases between them. The V gene's germline CDR1 is LNHNV and CDR2 YYDKDF (reference sequence). CDR3 size: 18 residues. The CDR3 bases are TGTGCCACCAGCAACGGGTTTAGGAGGGGAAGGGATGGAAACACCATATATTTT. As protein: CATSNGFRRGRDGNTIYF. Complete variable domain (other parts from reference TRBV15 and TRBJ1-3): DAMVIQNPRYQVTQFGKPVTLSCSQTLNHNVMYWYQQKSSQAPKLLFHYYDKDFNNEADTPDNFQSRRPNTSFCFLDIRSPGLGDTAMYLCATSNGFRRGRDGNTIYFGEGSWLTVV.

The chain has TRBV13 and TRBJ2-5; tentative D call: TRBD2 (5 bases). Germline CDR1 is PRHDT and CDR2 is FYEKMQ (reference sequence). The length of the CDR3 is 14 residues. The V end was cut by 5 bases, the J end by 7 bases, with 17 bases between. The CDR3 region has the DNA TGTGCCAGCAGCCCCGGGAAGGGCTCAGGGACCCAGTACTTC. Its protein product is CASSPGKGSGTQYF.

The V call is TRBV4-1, the J call TRBJ1-4, with a possible D match to TRBD1 (5 bases). This CDR3 is built from 16 residues. Germline CDR1 and CDR2: MGHRA and YSYEKL. Trimming took 2 bases from V and 5 from J, leaving 15 bases between them. The CDR3 DNA is TGCGCCAGCAGCCAAACCGAACAGGTCCAAAATGAAAAACTGTTTTTT. Translated, it gives CASSQTEQVQNEKLFF.

This clone was found a few times. The chain uses TRBV30 and TRBJ1-2; D is undetermined. V was cut by 0 bases and J by 4 bases, with 9 bases left in between. This CDR3 contains 13 residues. CDR1 and CDR2 (germline): GTSNPN, SVGIG (reference sequence). The CDR3: CAWSVPGSYGYTF. The CDR3 DNA sequence: TGTGCCTGGAGTGTACCGGGAAGCTATGGCTACACCTTC.

CDR3 nucleotides: TGTGCCAGCAGCTTAGCCGGGGATTCACCCCTCCACTTT. The encoded protein is CASSLAGDSPLHF. The rearrangement uses TRBV7-2 and TRBJ1-6; D unresolved. Germline V gene sequence: CDR1 SGHTA, CDR2 FQGNSA. The CDR3 runs to 13 residues. Trimming took off 0 bases at V and 8 bases at J, with 5 bases between the two ends.

In this sample, this clone turned up a few times. The chain couples TRBV25-1 to TRBJ2-7, with a weak D call TRBD1 (5 bases). This CDR3 has 15 residues. The ends were cut back, 3 bases at V and 4 bases at J, with 16 bases in the middle. Germline V gives CDR1 MGHDK, CDR2 SYGVNS. CDR3 bases: TGTGCCAGCAGTGAGTTAGGGCAGGGAAGGTACGAGCAGTACTTC. It codes for CASSELGQGRYEQYF.

The chain recombines TRBV6-1 with TRBJ1-1, with D unresolved. The CDR3 totals 11 residues. CDR1 is MNHNS and CDR2 is SASEGT in the germline V gene. V lost 8 bases, J lost 6 bases, and 10 bases lay in between. CDR3 DNA: TGTGCCAGCGGAGGAGGATCTGAAGCTTTCTTT. Translating gives CASGGGSEAFF.

This rearrangement joins TRBV5-1 to TRBJ2-5; maybe TRBD2 (6 bases). V lost 0 bases to trimming and J lost 2 bases, with 11 bases between them. Germline V lookup: CDR1 SGHRS, CDR2 YFSETQ. This CDR3 has 15 residues. CDR3 residues: CASSLGVGGQETQYF. As DNA, the CDR3 is TGCGCCAGCAGCTTGGGGGTGGGGGGTCAAGAGACCCAGTACTTC.

The chain couples TRBV27 to TRBJ1-5; D unresolved. The CDR3 is 14 amino acids. V dropped 2 bases and J dropped 10 bases, with 15 bases sitting between them. CDR1 and CDR2 (germline): MNHEY, SMNVEV (reference sequence). CDR3 nucleotides: TGTGCCAGCAGTTTAAACCCCTCCTATTACCCCCAGCATTTT. Protein product: CASSLNPSYYPQHF.

The chain links TRBV4-3 to TRBJ2-7, with 10 bases that match TRBD2. The CDR3 extends over 14 amino acids. The germline V gene has CDR1 LGHNA and CDR2 YSLEER. Trimming took 2 bases from V and 2 from J; bases not matched to a gene: 0. The CDR3, as DNA: TGCGCCAGCAGCCAACTAGCGGGAGCCTACGAGCAGTACTTC. The encoded protein is CASSQLAGAYEQYF.

The chain combines TRBV28 with TRBJ2-5; possibly TRBD2 for D (5 bases). Germline V gene lookup returns CDR1 MDHEN and CDR2 SYDVKM. CDR3 length: 15 residues. V lost 3 bases to trimming and J lost 3 bases, with 14 bases between them. The CDR3: CASSFRQAGEETQYF. CDR3 sequence (DNA): TGTGCCAGCAGTTTTCGCCAGGCCGGGGAAGAGACCCAGTACTTC.